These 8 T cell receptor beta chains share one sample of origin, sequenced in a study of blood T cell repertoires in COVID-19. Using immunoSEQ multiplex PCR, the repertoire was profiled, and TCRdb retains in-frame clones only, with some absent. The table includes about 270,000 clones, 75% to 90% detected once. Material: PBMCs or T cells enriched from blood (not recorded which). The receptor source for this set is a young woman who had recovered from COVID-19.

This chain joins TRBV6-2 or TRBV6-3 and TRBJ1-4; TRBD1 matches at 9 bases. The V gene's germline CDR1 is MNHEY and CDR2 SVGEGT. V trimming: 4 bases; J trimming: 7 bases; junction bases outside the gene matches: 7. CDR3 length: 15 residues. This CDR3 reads CASSFLGTGTEKLFF. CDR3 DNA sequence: TGTGCCAGCAGTTTCCTCGGGACAGGGACTGAAAAACTGTTTTTT.

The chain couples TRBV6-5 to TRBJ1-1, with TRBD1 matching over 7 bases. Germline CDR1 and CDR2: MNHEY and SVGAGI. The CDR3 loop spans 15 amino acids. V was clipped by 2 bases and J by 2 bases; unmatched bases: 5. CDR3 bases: TGTGCCAGCAGTTACACAGGGGTAGGAAACACTGAAGCTTTCTTT. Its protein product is CASSYTGVGNTEAFF.

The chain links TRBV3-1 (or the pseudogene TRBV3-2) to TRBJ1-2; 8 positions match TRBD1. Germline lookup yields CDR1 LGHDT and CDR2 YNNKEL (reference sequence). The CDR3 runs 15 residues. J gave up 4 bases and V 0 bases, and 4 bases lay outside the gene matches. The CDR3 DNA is TGTGCCAGCAGCCAAGAAGACAGGGGAGGCTATGGCTACACCTTC. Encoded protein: CASSQEDRGGYGYTF.

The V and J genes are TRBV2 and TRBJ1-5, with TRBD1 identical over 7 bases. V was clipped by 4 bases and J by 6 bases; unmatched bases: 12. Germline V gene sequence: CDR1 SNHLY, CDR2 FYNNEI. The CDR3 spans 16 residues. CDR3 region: CASSGPSGQLVQPQHF. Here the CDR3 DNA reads TGTGCCAGCAGTGGTCCTTCGGGACAGTTAGTTCAGCCCCAGCATTTT.

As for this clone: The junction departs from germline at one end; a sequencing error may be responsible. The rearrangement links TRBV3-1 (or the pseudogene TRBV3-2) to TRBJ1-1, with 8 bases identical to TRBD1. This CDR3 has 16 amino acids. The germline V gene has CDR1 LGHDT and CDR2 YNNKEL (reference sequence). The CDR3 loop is CASSQDQGQVNTEAFF. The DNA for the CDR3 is TGTGCCAGCAGCCAAGATCAGGGACAGGTGAATACTGAAGCTTTCTTT.

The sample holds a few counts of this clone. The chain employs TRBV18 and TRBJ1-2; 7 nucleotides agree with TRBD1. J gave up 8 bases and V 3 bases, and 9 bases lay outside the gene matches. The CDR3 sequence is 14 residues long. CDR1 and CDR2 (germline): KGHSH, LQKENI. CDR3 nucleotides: TGTGCCAGCTCACCCAGCAGGGGGGCCGAAGGCTACACCTTC. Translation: CASSPSRGAEGYTF.

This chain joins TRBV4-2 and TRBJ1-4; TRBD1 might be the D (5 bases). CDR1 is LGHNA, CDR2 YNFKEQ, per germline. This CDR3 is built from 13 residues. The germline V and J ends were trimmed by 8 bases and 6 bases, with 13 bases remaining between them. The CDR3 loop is CASRGSLDEKLFF. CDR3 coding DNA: TGTGCCAGCCGGGGGTCTTTGGATGAAAAACTGTTTTTT.

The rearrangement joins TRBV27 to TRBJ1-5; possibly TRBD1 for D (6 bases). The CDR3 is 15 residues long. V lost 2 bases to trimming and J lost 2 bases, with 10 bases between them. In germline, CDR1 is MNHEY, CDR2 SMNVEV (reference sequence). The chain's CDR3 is CASSLRRGGNQPQHF. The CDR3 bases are TGTGCCAGCAGTTTACGCAGGGGAGGCAATCAGCCCCAGCATTTT.